Listed below are T cell receptor beta chains from one sample, sequenced in a study of blood T cell repertoires in COVID-19. The protocol was immunoSEQ multiplex PCR, while the TCRdb copy is restricted to in-frame clones and leaves out a portion. The table records about 150,000 clones, just under 85% of them present only once. Specimen: PBMCs or T cells enriched from blood (not recorded which). Every receptor here comes from a middle-aged woman who had recovered from COVID-19. CDR3s include the opening cysteine and the closing phenylalanine or tryptophan. A D gene is named only where the DNA matches it firmly. Not all rows give a size; the values are once, few, many and, for expanded clones, a class.

j_call | clone_size | d_call | v_call | cdr3_aa | cdr3_nt
TRBJ1-2 | - | - | TRBV10-1 | CASSESLGAVYGYTF | TGCGCCAGCAGTGAGTCCCTAGGGGCGGTCTATGGCTACACCTTC
TRBJ1-2 | - | TRBD1 | TRBV5-1 | CASCLEGTGIDYGYTF | TGCGCCAGCTGTCTTGAGGGGACAGGGATCGACTATGGCTACACCTTC
TRBJ2-5 | - | TRBD1 | TRBV27 | CASSFWTGPQETQYF | TGTGCCAGCAGTTTTTGGACAGGGCCCCAAGAGACCCAGTACTTC
TRBJ2-5 | - | - | TRBV7-8 | CASSWMRRSAQETQYF | TGTGCCAGCAGCTGGATGAGGAGAAGCGCCCAAGAGACCCAGTACTTC
TRBJ2-7 | - | - | TRBV11-2 | CASSHSYEQYF | TGTGCCAGCAGCCACTCCTACGAGCAGTACTTC
TRBJ2-3 | - | TRBD2 | TRBV7-6 | CASSFGLAGGPTDTQYF | TGTGCCAGCAGCTTTGGACTAGCGGGAGGTCCCACAGATACGCAGTATTTT
TRBJ1-2 | once | TRBD1 | TRBV7-8 | CASSLGQAGYGYTF | TGTGCCAGCAGCCTGGGACAGGCGGGCTATGGCTACACCTTC
TRBJ1-1 | once | - | TRBV19 | CASSISSGQINTEAFF | TGTGCCAGTAGTATATCCTCCGGACAAATTAACACTGAAGCTTTCTTT
TRBJ1-3 | - | - | TRBV3-1/TRBV3-2 | CASSLPQGLSGNTIYF | TGTGCCAGCAGCCTACCACAGGGCCTCTCTGGAAACACCATATATTTT
TRBJ1-5 | - | - | TRBV7-2 | CASSLGGPSLSNQPQHF | TGTGCCAGCAGCTTAGGAGGTCCATCTTTAAGCAATCAGCCCCAGCATTTT
TRBJ2-7 | - | TRBD1 | TRBV5-6 | CASSAGTAIYEQYF | TGTGCCAGCAGCGCCGGGACAGCTATCTACGAGCAGTACTTC
TRBJ1-1 | - | - | TRBV6-5 | CASSSPRHGTEAFF | TGTGCCAGCAGTTCACCCAGACACGGCACTGAAGCTTTCTTT
TRBJ1-1 | - | - | TRBV19 | CASSIGRGADTEAFF | TGTGCCAGTAGTATAGGTCGCGGGGCAGACACTGAAGCTTTCTTT
TRBJ2-1 | - | - | TRBV4-1 | CASSQELASLWNEQFF | TGCGCCAGCAGCCAAGAACTGGCTAGCCTATGGAATGAGCAGTTCTTC
TRBJ2-5 | - | TRBD2 | TRBV4-2 | CASSQEPLAGRYETQYF | TGTGCCAGCAGCCAAGAACCCCTAGCGGGGCGCTACGAGACCCAGTACTTC
TRBJ1-2 | - | - | TRBV5-1 | CASSFKEGKYGYTF | TGCGCCAGCAGCTTTAAGGAGGGGAAATATGGCTACACCTTC
TRBJ2-1 | - | - | TRBV29-1 | CSVEESYNEQFF | TGCAGCGTTGAAGAGAGCTACAATGAGCAGTTCTTC
TRBJ1-2 | few | TRBD1 | TRBV6-5 | CASSATGGSYGYTF | TGTGCCAGCTCTGCGACAGGGGGATCCTATGGCTACACCTTC